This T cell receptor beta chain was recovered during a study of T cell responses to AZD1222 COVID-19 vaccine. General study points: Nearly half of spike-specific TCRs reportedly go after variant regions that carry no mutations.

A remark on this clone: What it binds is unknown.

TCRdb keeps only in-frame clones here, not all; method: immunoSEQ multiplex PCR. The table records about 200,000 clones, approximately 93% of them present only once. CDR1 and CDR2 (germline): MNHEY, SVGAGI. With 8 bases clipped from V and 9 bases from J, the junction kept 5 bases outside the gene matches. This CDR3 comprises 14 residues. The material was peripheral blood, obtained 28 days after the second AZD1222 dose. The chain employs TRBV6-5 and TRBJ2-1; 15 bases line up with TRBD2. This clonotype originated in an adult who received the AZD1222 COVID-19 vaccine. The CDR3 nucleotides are TGTGCCAGCCACGGACTAGCGGGGGGGTCTGAGCAGTTCTTC. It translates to CASHGLAGGSEQFF.